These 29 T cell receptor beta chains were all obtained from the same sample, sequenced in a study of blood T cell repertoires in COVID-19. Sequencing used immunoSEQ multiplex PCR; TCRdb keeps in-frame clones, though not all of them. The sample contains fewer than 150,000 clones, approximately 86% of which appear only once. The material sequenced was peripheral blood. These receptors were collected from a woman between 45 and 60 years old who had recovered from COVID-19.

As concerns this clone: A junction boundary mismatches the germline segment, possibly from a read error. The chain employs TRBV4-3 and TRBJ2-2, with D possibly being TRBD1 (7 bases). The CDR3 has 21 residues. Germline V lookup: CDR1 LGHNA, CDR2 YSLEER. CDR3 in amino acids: CASSQGRGAQNGPLNSGELFF. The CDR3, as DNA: TGCGCCAGCAGCCAGGGCAGGGGGGCTCAGAATGGACCCCTTAACAGCGGGGAGCTGTTTTTT.

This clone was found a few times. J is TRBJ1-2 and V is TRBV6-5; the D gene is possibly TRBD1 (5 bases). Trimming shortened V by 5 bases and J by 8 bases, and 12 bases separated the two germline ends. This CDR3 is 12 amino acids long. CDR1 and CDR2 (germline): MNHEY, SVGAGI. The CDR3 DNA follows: TGTGCCAGCAGTCAACAAAGGGGCGGCTACACCTTC. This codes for CASSQQRGGYTF.

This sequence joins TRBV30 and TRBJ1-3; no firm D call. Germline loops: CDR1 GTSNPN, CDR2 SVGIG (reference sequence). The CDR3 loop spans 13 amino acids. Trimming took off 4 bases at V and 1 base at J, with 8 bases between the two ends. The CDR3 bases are TGTGCCTGGATGCCGGGGTCTGGAAACACCATATATTTT. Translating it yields CAWMPGSGNTIYF.

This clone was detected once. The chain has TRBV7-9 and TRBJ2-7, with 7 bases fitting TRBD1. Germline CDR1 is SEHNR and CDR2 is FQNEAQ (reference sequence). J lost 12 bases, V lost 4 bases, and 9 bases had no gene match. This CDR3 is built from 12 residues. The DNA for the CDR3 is TGTGCCAGCAGCTCCGACAGGGAAACGCGGTACTTC. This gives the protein CASSSDRETRYF.

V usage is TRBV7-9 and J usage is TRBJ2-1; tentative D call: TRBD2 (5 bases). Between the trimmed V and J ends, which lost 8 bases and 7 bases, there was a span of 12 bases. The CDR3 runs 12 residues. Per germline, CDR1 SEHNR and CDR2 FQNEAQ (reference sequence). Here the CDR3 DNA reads TGTGCCAGCCTCGGGGTTGGAAATGAGCAGTTCTTC. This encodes CASLGVGNEQFF.

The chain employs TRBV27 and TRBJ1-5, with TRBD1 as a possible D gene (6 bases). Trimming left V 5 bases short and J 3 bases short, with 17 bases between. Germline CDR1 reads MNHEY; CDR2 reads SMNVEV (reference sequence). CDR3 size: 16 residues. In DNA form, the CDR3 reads TGTGCCAGCAGTCCCCTCCCCGACAGGAACAATCAGCCCCAGCATTTT. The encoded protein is CASSPLPDRNNQPQHF.

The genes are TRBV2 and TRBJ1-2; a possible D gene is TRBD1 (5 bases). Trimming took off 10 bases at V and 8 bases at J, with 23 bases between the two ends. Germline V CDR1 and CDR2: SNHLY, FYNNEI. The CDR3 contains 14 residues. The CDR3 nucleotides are TGTGCCACTACGATATTGGGCAGGGTAGAAGGCTACACCTTC. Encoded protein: CATTILGRVEGYTF.

CDR3 in DNA: TGTGCCAGTAGACTAGCGGGGCCCAATGAGCAGTTCTTC. Protein sequence: CASRLAGPNEQFF. The V gene is TRBV19, the J gene TRBJ2-1; 10 nucleotides match TRBD2. The CDR3 covers 13 residues. Germline V gene lookup returns CDR1 LNHDA and CDR2 SQIVND (reference sequence). The ends lost 6 bases at V and 6 bases at J; junction bases unmatched: 2.

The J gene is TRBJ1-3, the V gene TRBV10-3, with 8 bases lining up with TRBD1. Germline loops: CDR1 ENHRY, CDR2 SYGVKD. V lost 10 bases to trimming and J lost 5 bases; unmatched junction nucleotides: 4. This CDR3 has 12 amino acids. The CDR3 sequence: CATGTGRNTIYF. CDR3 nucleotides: TGTGCCACCGGGACAGGACGAAACACCATATATTTT.

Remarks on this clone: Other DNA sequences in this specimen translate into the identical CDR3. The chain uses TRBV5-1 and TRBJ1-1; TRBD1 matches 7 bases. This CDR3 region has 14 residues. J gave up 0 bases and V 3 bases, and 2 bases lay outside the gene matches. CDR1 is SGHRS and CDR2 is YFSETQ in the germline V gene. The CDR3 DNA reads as TGCGCCAGCAGCTCGGGACAGATGAACACTGAAGCTTTCTTT. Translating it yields CASSSGQMNTEAFF.

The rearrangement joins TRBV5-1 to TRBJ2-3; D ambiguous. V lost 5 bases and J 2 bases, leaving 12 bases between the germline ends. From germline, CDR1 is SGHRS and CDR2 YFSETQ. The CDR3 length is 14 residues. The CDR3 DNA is TGCGCCAGCAGACTCACGGGTTACACAGATACGCAGTATTTT. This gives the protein CASRLTGYTDTQYF.

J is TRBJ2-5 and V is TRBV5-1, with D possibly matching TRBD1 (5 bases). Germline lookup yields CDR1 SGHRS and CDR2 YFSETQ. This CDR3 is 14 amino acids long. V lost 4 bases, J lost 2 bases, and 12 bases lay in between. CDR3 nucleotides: TGCGCCAGCAGCCTGGAAAGACAGCAAGAGACCCAGTACTTC. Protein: CASSLERQQETQYF.

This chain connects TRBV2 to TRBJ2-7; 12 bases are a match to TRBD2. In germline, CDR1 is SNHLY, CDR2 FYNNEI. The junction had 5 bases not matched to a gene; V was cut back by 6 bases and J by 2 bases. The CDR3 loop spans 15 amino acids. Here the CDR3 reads CASRDGLAGTYEQYF. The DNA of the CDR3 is TGTGCCAGCAGGGACGGACTAGCGGGAACCTACGAGCAGTACTTC.

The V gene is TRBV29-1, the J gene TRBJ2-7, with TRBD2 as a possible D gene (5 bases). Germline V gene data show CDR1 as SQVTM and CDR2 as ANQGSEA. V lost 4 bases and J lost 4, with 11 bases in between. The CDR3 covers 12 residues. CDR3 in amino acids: CSVGTDLYEQYF. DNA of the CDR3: TGCAGCGTTGGGACTGATCTATACGAGCAGTACTTC.

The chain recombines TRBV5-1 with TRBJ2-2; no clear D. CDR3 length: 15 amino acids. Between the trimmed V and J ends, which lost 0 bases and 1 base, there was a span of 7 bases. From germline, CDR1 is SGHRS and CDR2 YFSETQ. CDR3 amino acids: CASSLAGKNTGELFF. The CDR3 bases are TGCGCCAGCAGCTTGGCAGGAAAGAACACCGGGGAGCTGTTTTTT.

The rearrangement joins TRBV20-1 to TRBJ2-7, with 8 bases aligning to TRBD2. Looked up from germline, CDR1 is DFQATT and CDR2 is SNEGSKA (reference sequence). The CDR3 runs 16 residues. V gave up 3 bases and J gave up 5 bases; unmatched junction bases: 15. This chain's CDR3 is CSASGGTRAYLNEQYF. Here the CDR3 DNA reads TGCAGTGCTAGTGGTGGGACTAGAGCATACTTAAACGAGCAGTACTTC.

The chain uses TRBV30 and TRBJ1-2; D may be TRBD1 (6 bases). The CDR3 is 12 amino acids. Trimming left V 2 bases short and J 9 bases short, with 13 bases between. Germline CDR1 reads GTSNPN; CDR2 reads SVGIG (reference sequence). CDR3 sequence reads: CAWSRQAASYTF. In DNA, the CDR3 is TGTGCCTGGAGTAGACAGGCGGCAAGCTACACCTTC.

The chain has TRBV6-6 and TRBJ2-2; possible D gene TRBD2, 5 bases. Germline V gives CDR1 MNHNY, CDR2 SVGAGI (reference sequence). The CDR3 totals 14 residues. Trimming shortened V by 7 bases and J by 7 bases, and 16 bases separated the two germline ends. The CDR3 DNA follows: TGTGCCAGCAACAACGGGGTAATAGGCGGGGAGCTGTTTTTT. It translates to CASNNGVIGGELFF.

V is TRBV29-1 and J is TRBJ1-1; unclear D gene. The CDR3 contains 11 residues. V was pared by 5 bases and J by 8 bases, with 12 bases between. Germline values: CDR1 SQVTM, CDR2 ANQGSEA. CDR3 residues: CSVRKEAEAFF. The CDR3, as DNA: TGCAGCGTTAGAAAGGAGGCCGAAGCTTTCTTT.

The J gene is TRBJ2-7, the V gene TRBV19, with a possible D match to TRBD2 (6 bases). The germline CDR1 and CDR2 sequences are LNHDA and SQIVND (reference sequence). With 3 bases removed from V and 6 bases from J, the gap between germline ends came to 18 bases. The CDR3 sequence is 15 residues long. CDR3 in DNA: TGTGCCAGTAGTATGGGAGGTGGAGTATCGGGCGAGCAGTACTTC. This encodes CASSMGGGVSGEQYF.

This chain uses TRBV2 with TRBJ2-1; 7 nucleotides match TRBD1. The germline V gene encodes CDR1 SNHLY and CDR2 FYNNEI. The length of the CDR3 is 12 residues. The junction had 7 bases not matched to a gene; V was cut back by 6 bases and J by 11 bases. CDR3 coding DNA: TGTGCCAGCAGCGACAGGGTCACACAGCAGTTCTTC. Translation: CASSDRVTQQFF.

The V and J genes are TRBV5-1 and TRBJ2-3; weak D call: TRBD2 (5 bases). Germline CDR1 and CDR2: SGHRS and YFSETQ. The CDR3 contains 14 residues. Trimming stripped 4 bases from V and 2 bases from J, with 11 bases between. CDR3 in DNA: TGCGCCAGCAGCGGAGGACTCCACACAGATACGCAGTATTTT. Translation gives CASSGGLHTDTQYF.

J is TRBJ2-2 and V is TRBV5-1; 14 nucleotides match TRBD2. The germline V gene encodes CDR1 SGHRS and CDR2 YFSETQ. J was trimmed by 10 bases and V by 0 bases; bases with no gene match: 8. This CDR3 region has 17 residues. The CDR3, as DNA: TGCGCCAGCAGCTTGGGCCAGACTAGCGGGGGGGCCGAGGAGCTGTTTTTT. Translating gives CASSLGQTSGGAEELFF.

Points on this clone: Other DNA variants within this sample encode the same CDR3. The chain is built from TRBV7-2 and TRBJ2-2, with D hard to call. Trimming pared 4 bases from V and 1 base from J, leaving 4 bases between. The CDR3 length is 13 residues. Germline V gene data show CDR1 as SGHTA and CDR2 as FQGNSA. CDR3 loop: CASSSRNTGELFF. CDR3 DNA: TGTGCCAGCAGCTCCAGGAACACCGGGGAGCTGTTTTTT.

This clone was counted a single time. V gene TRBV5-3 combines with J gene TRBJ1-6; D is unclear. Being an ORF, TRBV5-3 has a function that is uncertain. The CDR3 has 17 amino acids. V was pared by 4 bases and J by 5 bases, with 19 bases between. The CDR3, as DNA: TGTGCCAGAAGCGGCCCCACGGAGAAGGTGGATAATTCACCCCTCCACTTT. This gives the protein CARSGPTEKVDNSPLHF.

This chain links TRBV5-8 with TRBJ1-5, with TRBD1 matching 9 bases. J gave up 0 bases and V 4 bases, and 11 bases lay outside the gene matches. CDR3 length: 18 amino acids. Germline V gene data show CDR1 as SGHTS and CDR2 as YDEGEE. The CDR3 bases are TGTGCCAGCAGCGGGGACAGGGCACGGGTGAATAGCAATCAGCCCCAGCATTTT. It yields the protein CASSGDRARVNSNQPQHF.

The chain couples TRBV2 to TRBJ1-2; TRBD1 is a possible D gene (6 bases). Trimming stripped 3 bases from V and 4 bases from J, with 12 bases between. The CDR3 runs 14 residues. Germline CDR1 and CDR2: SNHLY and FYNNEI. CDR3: CASSEGASIYGYTF. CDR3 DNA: TGTGCCAGCAGTGAGGGGGCTAGTATCTATGGCTACACCTTC. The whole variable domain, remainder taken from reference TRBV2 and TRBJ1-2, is EPEVTQTPSHQVTQMGQEVILRCVPISNHLYFYWYRQILGQKVEFLVSFYNNEISEKSEIFDDQFSVERPDGSNFTLKIRSTKLEDSAMYFCASSEGASIYGYTFGSGTRLTVV.

CDR3 residues: CASSLDSVYGYTF. The CDR3 DNA is TGCGCCAGCAGCTTGGACAGTGTCTATGGCTACACCTTC. The chain has TRBV5-1 and TRBJ1-2; no firm D call. Germline V gives CDR1 SGHRS, CDR2 YFSETQ. Trimming left V 0 bases short and J 4 bases short, with 7 bases between. CDR3 length equals 13 residues.

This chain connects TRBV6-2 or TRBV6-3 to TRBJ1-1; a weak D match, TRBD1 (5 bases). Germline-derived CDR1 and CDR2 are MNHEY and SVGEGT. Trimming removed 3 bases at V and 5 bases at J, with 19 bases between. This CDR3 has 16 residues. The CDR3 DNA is TGTGCCAGCAGTTATCTGGGCCAGGGTTTTCTGACTGAAGCTTTCTTT. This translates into CASSYLGQGFLTEAFF.